These T cell receptor beta chains were read from a single sample in a study of monozygotic twins with inflammatory bowel disease. From the 5' RACE reads, TCRdb lists one entry per CDR3 protein and no DNA. The specimen's table records roughly 140,000 distinct CDR3 sequences. Sequenced sample: blood. Source of these receptors: a human donor with ulcerative colitis or Crohn's disease, or a healthy co-twin of an affected twin (not recorded which). Each CDR3 is given with its conserved first and last residue.

J gene: TRBJ2-7
V gene: TRBV7-7
CDR3 protein: CASSLAGQPEQYF

J gene: TRBJ2-1
V gene: TRBV4-3
CDR3 protein: CASSQDLAGGPGFNEQFF

J gene: TRBJ2-1
V gene: TRBV19
CDR3 protein: CASRSKRDEQFF

J gene: TRBJ1-5
V gene: TRBV19
CDR3 protein: CASSGEVHRGNQPQHF

J gene: TRBJ2-7
V gene: TRBV5-1
CDR3 protein: CASSLSGTDPYEQYF

J gene: TRBJ2-1
V gene: TRBV5-1
CDR3 protein: CASSFQFGEQFF

J gene: TRBJ1-4
V gene: TRBV20-1
CDR3 protein: CSASRQNNEKLFF

J gene: TRBJ2-1
V gene: TRBV6-6
CDR3 protein: CASNGGVVYNEQFF

J gene: TRBJ1-2
V gene: TRBV7-3
CDR3 protein: CASSTQGNSNYGYTF

J gene: TRBJ1-5
V gene: TRBV20-1
CDR3 protein: CSARRVRGNQPQHF

J gene: TRBJ2-2
V gene: TRBV10-2
CDR3 protein: CASMMTGAGELFF

J gene: TRBJ2-2
V gene: TRBV6-5
CDR3 protein: CASSYSPDIMGVGGELFF

J gene: TRBJ1-5
V gene: TRBV4-3
CDR3 protein: CASSPSLGVYQPQHF

J gene: TRBJ1-1
V gene: TRBV7-8
CDR3 protein: CASSVRRQGGGTEAFF

J gene: TRBJ2-7
V gene: TRBV6-1
CDR3 protein: CASSTTGNFYEQYF

J gene: TRBJ2-3
V gene: TRBV7-3
CDR3 protein: CASSLEDWTDTQYF

J gene: TRBJ2-3
V gene: TRBV5-1
CDR3 protein: CASSYSGLAGVTDTQYF

J gene: TRBJ2-3
V gene: TRBV18
CDR3 protein: CASSPRGLAGASTDTQYF

J gene: TRBJ2-7
V gene: TRBV7-8
CDR3 protein: CASRRRFTYEQYF

J gene: TRBJ2-1
V gene: TRBV6-2/TRBV6-3
CDR3 protein: CASSNRGPEQFF

J gene: TRBJ2-7
V gene: TRBV3-1
CDR3 protein: CASSPYEGRGYEQYF

J gene: TRBJ2-4
V gene: TRBV28
CDR3 protein: CASSWFDSLAKNIQYF

J gene: TRBJ1-2
V gene: TRBV7-9
CDR3 protein: CASSPRTGRANYGYTF

J gene: TRBJ1-1
V gene: TRBV7-3
CDR3 protein: CASSITPLGQTEAFF

J gene: TRBJ2-2
V gene: TRBV5-1
CDR3 protein: CASSLGSATGELFF

J gene: TRBJ2-1
V gene: TRBV6-2/TRBV6-3
CDR3 protein: CASSYLPGRGSSYNEQFF

J gene: TRBJ2-3
V gene: TRBV9
CDR3 protein: CASSVEGLAGVSTDTQYF

J gene: TRBJ2-7
V gene: TRBV18
CDR3 protein: CASSTGGASYEQYF

J gene: TRBJ2-3
V gene: TRBV7-2
CDR3 protein: CASSHSGGSDITQYF

J gene: TRBJ1-1
V gene: TRBV20-1
CDR3 protein: CSASMGARGTEAFF

J gene: TRBJ1-5
V gene: TRBV6-6
CDR3 protein: CASSYVGGNQPQHF

J gene: TRBJ2-3
V gene: TRBV7-2
CDR3 protein: CASSSTGASTDTQYF

J gene: TRBJ1-1
V gene: TRBV28
CDR3 protein: CASSSGLNTEAFF

J gene: TRBJ2-7
V gene: TRBV7-6
CDR3 protein: CASSSASSPLYF

J gene: TRBJ2-1
V gene: TRBV30
CDR3 protein: CAWRPGLAEQFF

J gene: TRBJ2-7
V gene: TRBV20-1
CDR3 protein: CSARAPHRGGTDYEQYF

J gene: TRBJ1-5
V gene: TRBV12-3/TRBV12-4
CDR3 protein: CASSLWGARQPQHF

J gene: TRBJ2-7
V gene: TRBV10-2
CDR3 protein: CASSGSGPYEQYF

J gene: TRBJ2-7
V gene: TRBV5-1
CDR3 protein: CASSWVQSSYEQYF

J gene: TRBJ2-1
V gene: TRBV7-7
CDR3 protein: CASSLGGWNEQFF

J gene: TRBJ1-4
V gene: TRBV14
CDR3 protein: CASSQDRRGFATNEKLFF

J gene: TRBJ2-4
V gene: TRBV10-1
CDR3 protein: CASSQVERNRGRVGNIQYF

J gene: TRBJ2-3
V gene: TRBV6-4
CDR3 protein: CASSTRTGADTQYF

J gene: TRBJ2-3
V gene: TRBV6-1
CDR3 protein: CASRPWGSGDTDTQYF

J gene: TRBJ2-2
V gene: TRBV5-1
CDR3 protein: CASSLGQGANTGELFF

J gene: TRBJ2-7
V gene: TRBV18
CDR3 protein: CASSPSGGPVYEQYF

J gene: TRBJ2-1
V gene: TRBV18
CDR3 protein: CASSPTQEDEQFF

J gene: TRBJ2-1
V gene: TRBV6-5
CDR3 protein: CASSWELAGGNEQFF

J gene: TRBJ2-3
V gene: TRBV5-1
CDR3 protein: CASSSPSGGLSSTDTQYF

J gene: TRBJ2-7
V gene: TRBV20-1
CDR3 protein: CSARGQRGAYEQYF

J gene: TRBJ1-5
V gene: TRBV2
CDR3 protein: CASSEAPGQGPNQPQHF

J gene: TRBJ2-5
V gene: TRBV18
CDR3 protein: CASSQGRLQETQYF

J gene: TRBJ1-2
V gene: TRBV7-2
CDR3 protein: CASSRGSGQEYGYTF